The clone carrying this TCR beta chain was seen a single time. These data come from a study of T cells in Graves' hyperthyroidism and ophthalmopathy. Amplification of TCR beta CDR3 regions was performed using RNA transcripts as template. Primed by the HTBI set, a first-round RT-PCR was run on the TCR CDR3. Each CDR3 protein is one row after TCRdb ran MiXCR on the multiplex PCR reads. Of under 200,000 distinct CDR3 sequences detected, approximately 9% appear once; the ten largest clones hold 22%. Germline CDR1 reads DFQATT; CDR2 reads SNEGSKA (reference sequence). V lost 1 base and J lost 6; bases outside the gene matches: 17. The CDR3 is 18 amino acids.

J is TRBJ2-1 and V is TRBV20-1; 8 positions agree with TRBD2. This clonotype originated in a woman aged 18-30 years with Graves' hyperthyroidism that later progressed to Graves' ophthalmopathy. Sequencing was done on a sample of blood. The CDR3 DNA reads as TGCAGTGCTAGAGGGGGGGAGCGGGAGCGTAGGCTGCGCAATGAGCAGTTCTTC. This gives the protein CSARGGERERRLRNEQFF.